This is a list of T cell receptor beta chains from one sample in a study of blood T cell repertoires in COVID-19. Repertoires were generated with immunoSEQ multiplex PCR, while TCRdb's copy carries only in-frame clones and drops some. The profile covers 250,000 or so clones, with roughly 88% appearing a single time and under 4.5% taken by the ten largest. The specimen sequenced was PBMCs or T cells enriched from blood (not recorded which). All receptors derive from a woman in her 30s who had been exposed to COVID-19. Each CDR3 is given with its conserved first and last residue. D genes are given only for firm matches. Not all rows give a size; the values are once, few, many and, for expanded clones, a class.

V	J	size	D	CDR3	DNA
TRBV20-1	TRBJ2-1	-	-	CSANRRDEQFF	TGCAGTGCCAACCGCAGGGATGAGCAGTTCTTC
TRBV25-1	TRBJ2-1	-	-	CASSLTLSSYNEQFF	TGTGCCAGCAGTTTAACTCTGAGCTCCTACAATGAGCAGTTCTTC
TRBV5-1	TRBJ2-5	-	-	CASSEGQQETQYF	TGCGCCAGCTCTGAGGGCCAACAAGAGACCCAGTACTTC
TRBV19	TRBJ2-4	-	TRBD1	CASNRDRSKNIQYF	TGTGCCAGTAATAGGGACAGGAGCAAAAACATTCAGTACTTC
TRBV20-1	TRBJ2-5	-	-	CSASGRQETQYF	TGCAGTGCTAGTGGCCGGCAAGAGACCCAGTACTTC
TRBV5-1	TRBJ1-6	many	TRBD1	CASSLGQGGNSPLHF	TGCGCCAGCAGCTTGGGACAGGGTGGTAATTCACCCCTCCACTTT
TRBV19	TRBJ1-3	-	-	CASSISSGDGNTIYF	TGTGCCAGTAGTATAAGCTCAGGGGACGGAAACACCATATATTTT
TRBV10-3	TRBJ2-7	-	TRBD1	CAISESIRDRGSHEQYF	TGTGCCATCAGTGAGTCGATAAGGGACAGGGGGTCCCACGAGCAGTACTTC
TRBV5-5	TRBJ2-7	-	-	CASSLTGLNYEQYF	TGTGCCAGCAGCCTAACGGGACTCAACTACGAGCAGTACTTC
TRBV6-5	TRBJ2-3	-	TRBD2	CASIGSGRGADTQYF	TGTGCCAGCATTGGTAGCGGGAGAGGTGCAGATACGCAGTATTTT
TRBV7-8	TRBJ2-7	-	TRBD1	CASSLGTGGPYEQYF	TGTGCCAGCAGCTTGGGGACAGGGGGACCCTACGAGCAGTACTTC
TRBV19	TRBJ1-2	-	-	CASSPSVAPLAGYTF	TGTGCCAGTAGTCCCAGCGTCGCTCCTTTGGCTGGCTACACCTTC
TRBV11-2	TRBJ2-4	once	TRBD2	CASSQETSGRDIQYF	TGTGCCAGCAGCCAGGAGACTAGCGGGAGGGACATTCAGTACTTC
TRBV29-1	TRBJ2-7	-	-	CSVDIRGGEQYF	TGCAGCGTTGATATCCGGGGTGGAGAGCAGTACTTC
TRBV15	TRBJ2-7	-	TRBD2	CATSRDTGTSSYEQYF	TGTGCCACCAGCAGAGATACCGGGACTAGTTCGTACGAGCAGTACTTC
TRBV4-1	TRBJ2-2	-	-	CASSQFPSAPGELFF	TGCGCCAGCAGCCAATTCCCCAGCGCTCCCGGGGAGCTGTTTTTT
TRBV5-1	TRBJ1-5	-	-	CASSLSQNQPQHF	TGCGCCAGCAGCTTGAGTCAGAATCAGCCCCAGCATTTT
TRBV28	TRBJ2-1	once	TRBD2	CASSPAGGLYNEQFF	TGTGCCAGCAGCCCCGCGGGGGGTCTCTACAATGAGCAGTTCTTC
TRBV3-1/TRBV3-2	TRBJ1-3	-	-	CASGPATGITIYF	TGTGCCAGCGGCCCGGCTACAGGGATAACCATATATTTT
TRBV27	TRBJ2-3	-	TRBD1	CASRGDRGGDTDTQYF	TGTGCCAGCAGGGGGGACAGGGGTGGTGACACAGATACGCAGTATTTT
TRBV3-1/TRBV3-2	TRBJ1-5	-	-	CASSQVPGKGNQPQHF	TGTGCCAGCAGCCAAGTTCCAGGGAAGGGCAATCAGCCCCAGCATTTT
TRBV28	TRBJ2-3	-	TRBD2	CASSLGEAGAGDTQYF	TGTGCCAGCAGTTTGGGGGAAGCGGGAGCGGGGGATACGCAGTATTTT
TRBV4-1	TRBJ2-7	-	TRBD2	CASSHAEGLAGVEQYF	TGCGCCAGCAGCCATGCCGAGGGACTAGCGGGAGTCGAGCAGTACTTC
TRBV30	TRBJ2-6	-	-	CAWTSPSSGANVLTF	TGTGCCTGGACTAGCCCTAGCTCTGGGGCCAACGTCCTGACTTTC
TRBV11-2	TRBJ1-1	-	-	CASSLYEAQEAFF	TGTGCCAGCAGCTTATACGAGGCGCAGGAAGCTTTCTTT
TRBV10-3	TRBJ1-1	-	-	CAISAGLDTEAFF	TGTGCCATCAGTGCAGGGTTGGACACTGAAGCTTTCTTT